This TCR beta chain was identified during a study of T-cell memory formation after mild COVID-19. Each CDR3 protein is one row after TCRdb ran MiXCR on the 5' RACE reads. In the table there are 300,000 to 350,000 distinct CDR3 sequences, just under 20% of which are singletons. Germline-derived CDR1 and CDR2 are SGHVS and FQNEAQ. CDR3 length equals 13 residues. The V gene lost 5 bases and the J gene lost 8 bases, with 15 bases spanning the gap. The chain employs TRBV7-8 and TRBJ1-1; D not resolved. The sequenced material came from PBMCs or a T cell subset sorted from them (not recorded which). The receptor was derived from a man younger than 30 who had mild COVID-19 (a few samples of this study predate the infection). Cell type and time point are not known. CDR3 bases: TGTGCCAGCAGCCTAGGACTTGAATTAGAAGCTTTCTTT. Its translation: CASSLGLELEAFF.